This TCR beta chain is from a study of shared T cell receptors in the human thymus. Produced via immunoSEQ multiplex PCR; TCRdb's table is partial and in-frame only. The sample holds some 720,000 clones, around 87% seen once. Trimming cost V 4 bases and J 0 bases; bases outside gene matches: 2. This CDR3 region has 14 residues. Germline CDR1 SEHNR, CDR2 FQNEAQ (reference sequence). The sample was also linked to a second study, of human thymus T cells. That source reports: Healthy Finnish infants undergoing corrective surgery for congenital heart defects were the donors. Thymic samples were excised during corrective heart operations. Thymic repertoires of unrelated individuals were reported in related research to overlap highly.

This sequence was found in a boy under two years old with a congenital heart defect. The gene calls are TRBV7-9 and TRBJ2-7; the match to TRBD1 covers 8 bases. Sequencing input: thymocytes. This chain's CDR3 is CASSSDRDSYEQYF. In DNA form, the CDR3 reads TGTGCCAGCAGCTCGGACAGGGACTCCTACGAGCAGTACTTC.